The 4 T cell receptor beta chains below come from one sample, sequenced in a study of OX40 agonist ivuxolimab in advanced cancers. Profiling relied on immunoSEQ multiplex PCR, and the TCRdb table lists in-frame clones only, not all of them. The sample has about 26,000 clones; around 85% are singletons. This specimen consisted of CD4+ or CD8+ T cells sorted from blood, obtained in a trial of the OX40 agonist ivuxolimab. These receptors all stem from an adult with an advanced solid tumor such as melanoma, head and neck, liver or kidney cancer.

This rearrangement joins TRBV19 to TRBJ2-1; the match to TRBD2 covers 7 bases. CDR1 and CDR2 from the germline V gene are LNHDA and SQIVND (reference sequence). CDR3 length: 15 amino acids. Unmatched junction bases numbered 10, after V lost 7 bases and J lost 4 bases. DNA of the CDR3: TGTGCCAGTACTTTAAGCGGGACCCCTTACAATGAGCAGTTCTTC. Protein: CASTLSGTPYNEQFF.

This rearrangement joins TRBV6-1 to TRBJ1-1, with D tentatively TRBD1 (5 bases). This CDR3 comprises 14 residues. Trimming removed 8 bases from V and 3 bases from J, with 16 bases in between. Germline values: CDR1 MNHNS, CDR2 SASEGT. CDR3 in amino acids: CASLPLGADTEAFF. CDR3 nucleotides: TGTGCCAGCCTCCCCTTAGGGGCGGACACTGAAGCTTTCTTT.

CDR3 in amino acids: CASRSGTDYNEQFF. Written as DNA, the CDR3 is TGTGCCAGCAGATCAGGGACAGACTACAATGAGCAGTTCTTC. V usage is TRBV2 and J usage is TRBJ2-1, with 7 bases fitting TRBD1. Looked up from germline, CDR1 is SNHLY and CDR2 is FYNNEI. V lost 6 bases to trimming and J lost 3 bases; unmatched junction nucleotides: 5. This CDR3 is built from 14 residues. The full variable domain, with the rest looked up from reference TRBV2 and TRBJ2-1, is EPEVTQTPSHQVTQMGQEVILRCVPISNHLYFYWYRQILGQKVEFLVSFYNNEISEKSEIFDDQFSVERPDGSNFTLKIRSTKLEDSAMYFCASRSGTDYNEQFFGPGTRLTVL.

This CDR3 reads CAWCRAGNTYEQYF. In nucleotides, the CDR3 is TGTGCCTGGTGTCGGGCCGGGAATACCTACGAGCAGTACTTC. The chain joins TRBV30 to TRBJ2-7, with D possibly being TRBD2 (5 bases). The CDR3 is made up of 14 amino acids. Germline values: CDR1 GTSNPN, CDR2 SVGIG (reference sequence). V shed 5 bases and J shed 2 bases, with 16 bases lying between them.